Listed below are T cell receptor beta chains from one sample, sequenced in a study of blood T cell repertoires in COVID-19. Method: immunoSEQ multiplex PCR; TCRdb's copy keeps in-frame clones and lacks some. The sample records a few hundred thousand clones, approximately 88% being singletons. The sample comprised PBMCs or T cells enriched from blood (not recorded which). The source of these receptors is a man under 40 who had recovered from COVID-19. The CDR3 runs from the conserved cysteine through the conserved F or W. D genes are given only for firm matches. Part of the rows lack a size; the others show once, few, many or a class for expanded clones.

clone_size j_call v_call d_call cdr3_aa cdr3_nt
. TRBJ2-7 TRBV18 . CASSPIGPGDYEQYF TGTGCCAGCTCCCCAATCGGTCCGGGGGACTACGAGCAGTACTTC
. TRBJ2-1 TRBV5-1 TRBD2 CASTSRQLAGGNEQFF TGCGCCAGCACCTCGAGACAACTAGCGGGGGGTAATGAGCAGTTCTTC
. TRBJ2-7 TRBV7-8 TRBD2 CASSRAGGPPYEQYF TGTGCCAGCAGCCGAGCGGGGGGGCCCCCCTACGAGCAGTACTTC
. TRBJ2-7 TRBV7-2 . CASSSAAGPYEQYF TGTGCCAGCAGCTCCGCGGCGGGGCCCTACGAGCAGTACTTC
. TRBJ2-2 TRBV7-8 TRBD2 CASSLLAGMNTGELFF TGTGCCAGCAGCTTACTAGCGGGTATGAACACCGGGGAGCTGTTTTTT
. TRBJ1-1 TRBV9 . CASSVEEGTEAFF TGTGCCAGCAGCGTAGAGGAGGGTACTGAAGCTTTCTTT
. TRBJ2-5 TRBV5-1 . CASSFGVKETQYF TGCGCCAGCAGCTTCGGGGTTAAAGAGACCCAGTACTTC
. TRBJ2-2 TRBV12-1 . CASSIRDPKSAGVGELFF TGTGCCAGCAGCATCCGGGACCCGAAGTCAGCGGGGGTCGGGGAGCTGTTTTTT
once TRBJ2-2 TRBV28 . CASSPSGRGLLSGELFF TGTGCCAGCAGCCCCTCGGGGCGGGGGCTCTTATCCGGGGAGCTGTTTTTT
. TRBJ2-7 TRBV7-3 . CASSLSGAPSYEQYF TGTGCCAGCAGCTTATCAGGGGCTCCCTCCTACGAGCAGTACTTC
. TRBJ2-7 TRBV5-1 . CASSRNRDAYEQYF TGCGCCAGCAGCCGGAACAGGGACGCCTACGAGCAGTACTTC
. TRBJ2-3 TRBV11-2 TRBD1 CASSRRLRDRSTDTQYF TGTGCCAGCAGCCGGAGGCTACGGGACAGGTCCACAGATACGCAGTATTTT
. TRBJ2-1 TRBV5-4 TRBD2 CASSLAGTSNEQFF TGTGCCAGCAGCTTGGCCGGGACTAGCAATGAGCAGTTCTTC
. TRBJ2-7 TRBV2 TRBD1 CATRDRGPYEQYF TGTGCCACCCGGGACAGGGGTCCCTACGAGCAGTACTTC
. TRBJ1-2 TRBV10-3 TRBD1 CAISRDRITSYGYTF TGTGCCATCAGTCGGGACAGGATAACAAGCTATGGCTACACCTTC
. TRBJ2-2 TRBV6-5 TRBD2 CASRSSGTSGGELFF TGTGCCAGCAGGTCCTCCGGGACTAGCGGCGGGGAGCTGTTTTTT
once TRBJ1-5 TRBV28 . CASRPGGGRNQPQHF TGTGCCAGCAGACCCGGAGGTGGGAGAAATCAGCCCCAGCATTTT
. TRBJ1-2 TRBV18 TRBD1 CASSPPSKQGFYGYTF TGTGCCAGCTCACCACCGAGTAAACAGGGGTTCTATGGCTACACCTTC
. TRBJ2-7 TRBV24-1 . CATSDGSSGEQYF TGTGCCACCAGTGATGGGAGTTCGGGCGAGCAGTACTTC
. TRBJ2-1 TRBV12-3/TRBV12-4 . CASSSRGGDFF TGTGCCAGCAGTTCTAGGGGGGGCGACTTCTTC
. TRBJ2-1 TRBV7-6 TRBD2 CASSIGSGGDNEQFF TGTGCCAGCAGCATAGGTAGCGGGGGGGACAATGAGCAGTTCTTC
. TRBJ1-1 TRBV7-9 TRBD1 CASSQGGTGVTEAFF TGTGCCAGCAGTCAGGGGGGGACAGGGGTCACTGAAGCTTTCTTT
once TRBJ2-7 TRBV21-1 . CASSKENKDSPTYEQYF TGTGCCAGCAGCAAAGAAAACAAGGACAGTCCGACCTACGAGCAGTACTTC
. TRBJ1-5 TRBV5-1 . CASSGDSYQPQHF TGCGCCAGCAGCGGTGACAGCTATCAGCCCCAGCATTTT
. TRBJ1-2 TRBV2 TRBD1 CASRVVQGAGSYTF TGTGCCAGCAGGGTCGTACAGGGGGCAGGGAGCTACACCTTC
. TRBJ1-4 TRBV19 . CASSILEDVEKLFF TGTGCCAGTAGTATCCTAGAGGATGTTGAAAAACTGTTTTTT
. TRBJ1-5 TRBV19 TRBD1 CASITGDGSNQPQHF TGTGCCAGTATCACAGGGGATGGTAGCAATCAGCCCCAGCATTTT
. TRBJ2-7 TRBV2 . CASRGDITREQYF TGTGCCAGCAGAGGGGACATCACGCGGGAGCAGTACTTC
once TRBJ1-5 TRBV30 TRBD1 CAWSVRRGRGGNQPQHF TGTGCCTGGAGTGTAAGGAGAGGCAGGGGGGGCAATCAGCCCCAGCATTTT
. TRBJ1-2 TRBV6-5 TRBD1 CASRSGTGQGGYTF TGTGCCAGCAGATCAGGGACAGGGCAGGGTGGCTACACCTTC
once TRBJ2-5 TRBV4-1 TRBD1 CASSQSRGQVGETQYF TGCGCCAGCAGCCAATCGCGCGGACAGGTTGGTGAGACCCAGTACTTC
. TRBJ1-5 TRBV4-1 . CASSQVGGQPQHF TGCGCCAGCAGCCAAGTCGGCGGTCAGCCCCAGCATTTT
. TRBJ1-5 TRBV18 . CASSYRTGNQPQHF TGTGCCAGCTCATACAGGACAGGCAATCAGCCCCAGCATTTT
. TRBJ2-5 TRBV5-1 . CASSLGGPETQYF TGCGCCAGCAGCTTGGGGGGCCCAGAGACCCAGTACTTC
. TRBJ2-7 TRBV7-8 TRBD2 CASSVTSGGLPYEQYF TGTGCCAGCAGCGTTACTAGCGGGGGGCTACCATACGAGCAGTACTTC
. TRBJ2-3 TRBV10-1 . CASSPILRESTDTQYF TGCGCCAGCAGTCCCATTCTACGGGAGAGCACAGATACGCAGTATTTT
. TRBJ1-3 TRBV28 . CASSPRGARRHIYF TGTGCCAGCAGTCCCCGGGGGGCTAGGAGGCACATATATTTT
. TRBJ2-2 TRBV7-9 . CASSSLGVGKGSNTGELFF TGTGCCAGCAGCTCCTTAGGGGTTGGCAAGGGCTCGAACACCGGGGAGCTGTTTTTT
. TRBJ2-7 TRBV29-1 . CSVILAGGYEQYF TGCAGCGTTATCCTGGCGGGCGGCTACGAGCAGTACTTC
once TRBJ2-3 TRBV7-2 . CARRRASTDTQYF TGTGCCAGGAGGAGGGCGAGCACAGATACGCAGTATTTT
. TRBJ1-5 TRBV4-1 . CASSHRGGRDQPQHF TGCGCCAGCAGCCATCGAGGAGGGAGGGATCAGCCCCAGCATTTT
. TRBJ1-1 TRBV15 . CATSQARGEAFF TGTGCCACCAGCCAGGCCCGGGGTGAAGCTTTCTTT
. TRBJ2-7 TRBV6-2/TRBV6-3 . CASSFDSYEQYF TGTGCCAGCAGTTTCGACAGCTACGAGCAGTACTTC
. TRBJ1-3 TRBV12-3/TRBV12-4 . CASSLIEGPEF TGTGCCAGCAGTTTAATAGAGGGTCCGGAATTT